This record covers a single TCR beta chain. No antigen is known for it. J gave up 6 bases and V 1 base, and 2 bases lay outside the gene matches. This CDR3 is 13 amino acids long. Looked up from germline, CDR1 is LNHNV and CDR2 is YYDKDF (reference sequence). This entry belongs to a study of blood T cells in healthy people across ages. Across the whole study: Per two T cells, about one barcoded beta molecule was captured through template switching. General observations from the study: In these data, TCR beta diversity tracked strongly with naive T cell percentage. Expanded clonotype shifts may have been confounded, as the donors had an unknown CMV status. Long-lived donors carried more naive CD4+ cells and greater diversity than aged donors.

A J-beta primer mix and a sample-barcoded 5' primer were used in a second PCR of roughly 7 to 12 cycles. TCRdb itself ran the 5' RACE reads through MiXCR, one entry per CDR3 protein. This table holds around 2 million distinct CDR3 sequences, roughly 43% found once. The specimen was blood. V is TRBV15 and J is TRBJ1-2; 7 positions agree with TRBD1. The TCR sequence derives from a human donor in good health. CDR3 in amino acids: CATSRVGGDGYTF. The CDR3 coding sequence is TGTGCCACCAGCAGAGTAGGGGGCGATGGCTACACCTTC.